The TCR beta chain under discussion was sequenced for a study of early T cells in non-severe SARS-CoV-2 infection. In the study overall: Sequencing of bulk RNA from unsorted whole blood was done, without chain pairing.

Attachment of unique molecular identifiers was made to individual cDNA molecules. MiXCR, run by TCRdb on the 5' RACE reads, gives a single entry per CDR3 protein. The repertoire holds over 80,000 distinct CDR3 sequences, with approximately 12% as singletons. Trimming shortened V by 0 bases and J by 5 bases, and 4 bases separated the two germline ends. The CDR3 extends over 12 amino acids. Germline V gene lookup returns CDR1 ENHRY and CDR2 SYGVKD. The rearrangement joins TRBV10-3 to TRBJ2-5, with D unclear. This clonotype was obtained from an adult who was a healthcare worker with PCR-confirmed SARS-CoV-2 infection or an uninfected control (not recorded which). This specimen was whole blood, taken at baseline. The CDR3 spells CAISESGETQYF. In DNA, the CDR3 is TGTGCCATCAGTGAGTCTGGTGAGACCCAGTACTTC.